In this sample, the clone carrying this T cell receptor (beta chain) turned up a few times. Antigen specificity is unknown. One entry per CDR3 protein results from TCRdb running MiXCR on the RACE reads. The repertoire has a few hundred thousand distinct CDR3 sequences, 4% to 5.5% of them found once; the top ten carry roughly 2.4%. These data originate in a study of human T cells and chemical hapten exposure. Study summary: Small differences in pooled library volume mainly drove the variation in TCR yields per sample. General observations from the study: TCRs exceeding 1 in 1000 frequency stayed unchanged with DPC sensitization. Because they had alopecia, donors may respond immunologically unlike healthy people.

The CDR3 loop spans 14 amino acids. Losses at the gene ends were 7 bases for V and 2 bases for J; bases not matched to a gene: 6. Germline CDR1 SGHTA, CDR2 FQGNSA. As for time point: patch test 1, 2 weeks after DPC sensitization. Sample treatment: therapeutic diphenylcyclopropenone sensitization with weekly scalp DPC. Researchers sampled blood before each patch test went on. The input for sequencing was whole blood, taken in connection with sensitization to the hapten diphenylcyclopropenone (DPC). The origin of this receptor is a woman aged 45 to 65 with alopecia areata. Some clones in this sample may be carry-over from other donors' samples. The rearrangement links TRBV7-2 to TRBJ2-3, with 7 bases matching TRBD1. The CDR3: CASMLGQNTDTQYF. DNA for the CDR3: TGTGCCAGCATGCTGGGACAGAACACAGATACGCAGTATTTT.